This T cell receptor beta chain originates from a study of lymphopenia after photon versus proton radiotherapy. TCRdb's table, derived via immunoSEQ multiplex PCR, lists solely in-frame clones and lacks some. Of around 28,000 clones listed, 81% are singletons. Source: peripheral blood, taken from a patient treated with photon-based radiotherapy. This sequence was found in a man aged 50 to 60 with gastric cancer.

For the CDR3, the DNA is TGTGCCAGCAGCTTAGATTTCAGTAACACTGAAGCTTTCTTT. Translation: CASSLDFSNTEAFF. The chain combines TRBV11-2 with TRBJ1-1; D unresolved. The V end was cut by 0 bases, the J end by 2 bases, with 7 bases between. The CDR3 has 14 amino acids. Germline V gives CDR1 SGHAT, CDR2 FQNNGV.